A selection of T cell receptor beta chains follows, all from one sample in a study of blood T cell repertoires in COVID-19. Clones were sequenced by immunoSEQ multiplex PCR, and TCRdb holds only the in-frame ones, with some missing. Among about 210,000 clones listed, around 86% were seen once. The sequenced material came from PBMCs or T cells enriched from blood (not recorded which). These TCRs come from a woman aged 40-49 years in a cohort exposed to, infected with or recovered from COVID-19 (not recorded which). CDR3s include the opening cysteine and the closing phenylalanine or tryptophan. A D gene is named only where the DNA matches it firmly. Clone size is stated in some rows and not others, as once, few, many or a class when expanded.

length	V	size	J	D	DNA	CDR3
12	TRBV7-5	.	TRBJ1-5	.	TGTGTCAGAAGCTTACAAAATCAGCCCCAGCATTTT	CVRSLQNQPQHF
12	TRBV6-6	.	TRBJ1-1	TRBD1	TGTGCCAGCAGGCCGGACAGGGGGGAAGCTTTCTTT	CASRPDRGEAFF
15	TRBV4-1	few	TRBJ1-3	.	TGCGCCAGCAGCCAAGAGGGGACTGTTGGAAACACCATATATTTT	CASSQEGTVGNTIYF
16	TRBV4-1	.	TRBJ2-3	TRBD2	TGCGCCAGCAGCCGCCTTGGTAGCGGGAAGACAGATACGCAGTATTTT	CASSRLGSGKTDTQYF
13	TRBV13	.	TRBJ1-2	.	TGTGCCAGCAGCTCACAGGGAGCAGGTGGCTACACCTTC	CASSSQGAGGYTF
14	TRBV6-5	.	TRBJ2-7	TRBD1	TGTGCCAGCAGCCACAGGCAGGGGGTCTACGAGCAGTACTTC	CASSHRQGVYEQYF
21	TRBV4-2	few	TRBJ1-6	TRBD1	TGTGCCAGCAGCCAAGAGCAACCGGGACAGGGGAGTTTGGGCTATAATTCACCCCTCCACTTT	CASSQEQPGQGSLGYNSPLHF
15	TRBV13	.	TRBJ1-2	.	TGTGCCAGCAGACTCGGAGGGACCGGAAACTATGGCTACACCTTC	CASRLGGTGNYGYTF
15	TRBV19	.	TRBJ2-5	.	TGTGCCAGTAGTACGTACCCCGGACTACAAGAGACCCAGTACTTC	CASSTYPGLQETQYF
14	TRBV2	.	TRBJ2-7	TRBD2	TGTGCCAGTCGTCGACTAGCTAGCTCCTACGAGCAGTACTTC	CASRRLASSYEQYF
12	TRBV12-3/TRBV12-4	once	TRBJ1-1	TRBD1	TGTGCCAGCCTGACAGGGGCTCTTGAAGCTTTCTTT	CASLTGALEAFF
14	TRBV5-1	.	TRBJ1-5	TRBD1	TGCGCCAGCAGCCCAACGACAGGGGCTGGGCCCCAGCATTTT	CASSPTTGAGPQHF
15	TRBV13	.	TRBJ1-2	TRBD1	TGTGCCAGCAGCTTAGGACAGGGGGCTTCCCATGGCTACACCTTC	CASSLGQGASHGYTF
14	TRBV4-2	once	TRBJ2-1	.	TGTGCCAGCGAGGAGGGGCCCACCTACAATGAGCAGTTCTTC	CASEEGPTYNEQFF
16	TRBV7-9	.	TRBJ1-2	TRBD1	TGTGCCAGCAGCTTAGCGATTGGGCAGGGGGTGGACGGCTACACCTTC	CASSLAIGQGVDGYTF